Here is one T cell receptor (beta chain) with its context. Its target is unknown. The sample comes from a study of T cell clusters in autoimmune cytopenias. Study at large: The median distinct TRB clonotype count was approximately 2,500 per sample, from a median around 49,000 reads. General study findings and limits: TRB repertoire shifts in secondary cytopenia and chronic lymphocytic leukemia mostly reflected lymphoma, not autoimmunity. Healthy donors had roughly 3.2-fold more exclusive TRB clusters than active autoimmune hepatitis patients. Primary autoimmune cytopenia patients seemingly lacked the physiological T cell clusters found in healthy donors.

TRB amplification used roughly 250 ng of peripheral blood genomic DNA. This CDR3 is built from 13 residues. From germline, CDR1 is SGHNT and CDR2 YYREEE (reference sequence). TRB rearrangements were amplified by touch-down multiplex PCR with mixed TRB-A/B primers. TCRdb reprocessed the multiplex PCR reads, with one entry per CDR3 protein and no DNA. Recorded here are around 2,500 distinct CDR3 sequences; the top ten clones represent roughly 45%. The sequenced sample was peripheral blood. The V call is TRBV5-4, the J call TRBJ1-2; with no DNA, the TCRdb D assignment of TRBD1 cannot be verified. This TCR was sampled from a human donor with an autoimmune cytopenia or autoimmune hepatitis (not recorded which). The CDR3 protein is CASSAGTSYGYTF. Full variable domain (outside the CDR3, taken from reference TRBV5-4 and TRBJ1-2): ETGVTQSPTHLIKTRGQQVTLRCSSQSGHNTVSWYQQALGQGPQFIFQYYREEENGRGNFPPRFSGLQFPNYSSELNVNALELDDSALYLCASSAGTSYGYTFGSGTRLTVV.